The 6 T cell receptor beta chains given below trace back to one sample, sequenced in a study of T-cell memory formation after mild COVID-19. Using its own MiXCR run on the 5' RACE reads, TCRdb lists one record per CDR3 protein. The sample yields approximately 180,000 distinct CDR3 sequences, roughly 17% seen once. The specimen was PBMCs or a T cell subset sorted from them (not recorded which). The source of these receptors is an adult woman who had mild COVID-19 (a few samples of this study predate the infection). Cell type and time point are not known.

The chain recombines TRBV7-2 with TRBJ2-3; D is uncertain. Germline V gene data show CDR1 as SGHTA and CDR2 as FQGNSA. Trimming pared 6 bases from V and 5 bases from J, leaving 9 bases between. This CDR3 is built from 12 residues. As DNA, the CDR3 is TGTGCCAGCAGGCCCCCAGGAGATACGCAGTATTTT. Its protein product is CASRPPGDTQYF.

In this sample, this clonotype turned up a few times. The rearrangement joins TRBV4-2 to TRBJ2-2; D may be TRBD2 (5 bases). The CDR3 contains 15 residues. Trimming took 0 bases from V and 8 from J, leaving 13 bases between them. Germline V lookup: CDR1 LGHNA, CDR2 YNFKEQ. CDR3 DNA sequence: TGTGCCAGCAGCCAAGAACGGACTTCAATGGGGGAGCTGTTTTTT. Protein product: CASSQERTSMGELFF.

This clonotype was recorded a few times. This rearrangement joins TRBV30 to TRBJ2-7; TRBD1 agrees at 7 bases. This CDR3 spans 14 amino acids. The germline V gene encodes CDR1 GTSNPN and CDR2 SVGIG (reference sequence). Trimming at V came to 2 bases and at J to 2 bases, leaving 6 bases not matched to a gene. The CDR3 DNA reads TGTGCCTGGAGTAAAAATACAGGGGCCTACGAGCAGTACTTC. This codes for CAWSKNTGAYEQYF.

A few counts support this clonotype. The chain employs TRBV14 and TRBJ1-6, with no clear D. The germline CDR1 and CDR2 sequences are SGHDN and FVKESK. Trimming removed 1 base from V and 4 bases from J, with 11 bases in between. The CDR3 is made up of 16 amino acids. The CDR3 DNA is TGTGCCAGCAGCCAAGGACGTCAGACTTATAATTCACCCCTCCACTTT. Protein sequence: CASSQGRQTYNSPLHF.

This clonotype was recorded a few times. The V gene is TRBV7-2, the J gene TRBJ1-1, with 8 nucleotides matching TRBD1. V lost 5 bases to trimming and J lost 1 base; unmatched junction nucleotides: 6. The CDR3 is 15 residues long. Germline V CDR1 and CDR2: SGHTA, FQGNSA. In DNA, the CDR3 is TGTGCCAGCAGCGTGGGACAGGTGGCGAACACTGAAGCTTTCTTT. Protein: CASSVGQVANTEAFF.

This clonotype was seen a few times. J is TRBJ2-6 and V is TRBV5-1; D ambiguous. Looked up from germline, CDR1 is SGHRS and CDR2 is YFSETQ. This CDR3 is 14 amino acids long. The V end was cut by 4 bases, the J end by 2 bases, with 7 bases between. CDR3 sequence: CASSPVAGANVLTF. For the CDR3, the DNA is TGCGCCAGCAGCCCGGTCGCTGGGGCCAACGTCCTGACTTTC.